This TCR beta chain was recovered during a study of response to subunit inactivated influenza vaccine. Each CDR3 protein is one row after TCRdb ran MiXCR on the RT-PCR reads. The table lists over 750,000 distinct CDR3 sequences, less than 25% of them singletons. This clonotype has a single count. The germline gives CDR1 MDHEN, CDR2 SYDVKM. This CDR3 has 17 amino acids. Sequences were derived from PBMCs from blood, sampled roughly 5 days after vaccination. The source is a man between 50 and 59 years old who received an inactivated influenza vaccine. The chain employs TRBV28 and TRBJ2-7; 10 bases align to TRBD2. In DNA form, the CDR3 reads TGTACCTTCAGTTTAGGCCCACTAGCGGGAAGTAGCTACGAGCAGTACTTC. This sequence encodes CTFSLGPLAGSSYEQYF.